This TCR beta chain was identified during a study of cytomegalovirus exposure and HLA in healthy donors. The overall study: Of more than 350 genotyped donors, roughly 80% clustered with self-reported Caucasian donors.

The PCR contained 60 Vbeta and 13 Jbeta primers. Sequencing was performed with immunoSEQ multiplex PCR; in TCRdb, only in-frame clones are kept and a portion is missing. The sample has some 150,000 clones; around 75% are singletons. The CDR3 consists of 18 residues. Unmatched junction bases numbered 9, after V lost 0 bases and J lost 3 bases. Germline loops: CDR1 LGHNA, CDR2 YNFKEQ. The clonotype originates from a man between 60 and 70 years old in good health and CMV-seronegative. The chain employs TRBV4-2 and TRBJ2-3, with 10 positions matching TRBD1. The sequencing input was PBMCs. CDR3: CASSQERSGTGVTDTQYF. The CDR3 region has the DNA TGTGCCAGCAGCCAAGAGAGGTCCGGGACAGGGGTGACAGATACGCAGTATTTT.